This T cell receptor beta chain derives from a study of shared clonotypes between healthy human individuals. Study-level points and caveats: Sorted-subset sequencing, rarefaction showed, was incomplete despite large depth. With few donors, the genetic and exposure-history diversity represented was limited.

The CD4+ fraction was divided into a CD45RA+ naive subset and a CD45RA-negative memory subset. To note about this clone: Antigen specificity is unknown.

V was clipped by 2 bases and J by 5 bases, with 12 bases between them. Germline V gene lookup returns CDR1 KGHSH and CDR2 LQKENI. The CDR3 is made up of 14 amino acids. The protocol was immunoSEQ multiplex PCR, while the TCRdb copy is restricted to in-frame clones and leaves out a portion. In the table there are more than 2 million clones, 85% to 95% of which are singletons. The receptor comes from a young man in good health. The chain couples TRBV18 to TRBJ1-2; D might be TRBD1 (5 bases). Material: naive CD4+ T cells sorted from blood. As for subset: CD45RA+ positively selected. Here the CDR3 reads CASSPDGTAYGYTF. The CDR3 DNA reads TGTGCCAGCTCACCAGATGGGACGGCTTATGGCTACACCTTC.